Listed below are T cell receptor beta chains from one sample, sequenced in a study of control samples from healthy donors and cancer patients. Profiling relied on immunoSEQ multiplex PCR, and the TCRdb table lists in-frame clones only, not all of them. The data show 150,000 or so clones, roughly 93% seen once. Specimen: blood. These receptors all stem from a man aged 18 to 30 in good health. CDR3s include the opening cysteine and the closing phenylalanine or tryptophan. A D gene is named only where the DNA matches it firmly.

d_gene: NA; v_gene: TRBV11-2; len: 14; CDR3aa: CASSLTGQTDTQYF
d_gene: NA; v_gene: TRBV6-6; len: 14; CDR3aa: CASSIQGGNSPLHF
d_gene: NA; v_gene: TRBV7-7; len: 15; CDR3aa: CASSLGYTNTGELFF
d_gene: TRBD2; v_gene: TRBV7-8; len: 15; CDR3aa: CASSGWEGQKETQYF
d_gene: NA; v_gene: TRBV30; len: 13; CDR3aa: CAWSVLYPGELFF
d_gene: NA; v_gene: TRBV30; len: 14; CDR3aa: CAWSGEPPAYEQYF
d_gene: NA; v_gene: TRBV7-9; len: 14; CDR3aa: CASSFSGLDYEQYF
d_gene: TRBD1; v_gene: TRBV30; len: 13; CDR3aa: CAWNDRANSPLHF
d_gene: TRBD2; v_gene: TRBV24-1; len: 12; CDR3aa: CAAGGSQETQYF
d_gene: NA; v_gene: TRBV2; len: 17; CDR3aa: CASRGTSGGLAKNIQYF
d_gene: TRBD1; v_gene: TRBV7-9; len: 14; CDR3aa: CASSRGQGTDTQYF
d_gene: NA; v_gene: TRBV6-5; len: 14; CDR3aa: CASSWAGPYNEQFF
d_gene: TRBD2; v_gene: TRBV19; len: 16; CDR3aa: CASMGASGGKPDTQYF
d_gene: NA; v_gene: TRBV5-8; len: 15; CDR3aa: CASSLNRASTGELFF
d_gene: NA; v_gene: TRBV30; len: 13; CDR3aa: CAWEGTQSHGYTF
d_gene: NA; v_gene: TRBV10-3; len: 12; CDR3aa: CAISEDNEKLFF
d_gene: NA; v_gene: TRBV24-1; len: 18; CDR3aa: CATSAGVGSPLRDQPQHF
d_gene: NA; v_gene: TRBV5-6; len: 12; CDR3aa: CASSLGLDEQFF
d_gene: NA; v_gene: TRBV19; len: 13; CDR3aa: CASSVIRSNEQFF
d_gene: NA; v_gene: TRBV5-8; len: 14; CDR3aa: CASSLRTKEETQYF
d_gene: NA; v_gene: TRBV30; len: 13; CDR3aa: CAWSPLKHRGYTF
d_gene: TRBD1; v_gene: TRBV5-1; len: 18; CDR3aa: CASSLAGQGASGANVLTF
d_gene: NA; v_gene: TRBV19; len: 13; CDR3aa: CASRSNGAVEAFF
d_gene: NA; v_gene: TRBV2; len: 15; CDR3aa: CASSPRGGRDQPQHF
d_gene: NA; v_gene: TRBV19; len: 12; CDR3aa: CASSPYNQPQHF
d_gene: TRBD1; v_gene: TRBV28; len: 15; CDR3aa: CASRETGSSYNEQFF
d_gene: NA; v_gene: TRBV6-1; len: 15; CDR3aa: CASSEWGYSYNEQFF
d_gene: NA; v_gene: TRBV6-2/TRBV6-3; len: 11; CDR3aa: CASSPQTEAFF
d_gene: NA; v_gene: TRBV5-4; len: 15; CDR3aa: CASSLSPGLNYGYTF
d_gene: TRBD2; v_gene: TRBV9; len: 16; CDR3aa: CASSGRTSGYTGELFF
d_gene: TRBD1; v_gene: TRBV11-3; len: 15; CDR3aa: CASSLLTGADYEQYF
d_gene: NA; v_gene: TRBV9; len: 13; CDR3aa: CASSVGSNSPLHF